One sample yielded the 23 T cell receptor beta chains listed below, sequenced in a study of blood T cells in healthy people across ages. For the second PCR, which ran for roughly 6 to 12 cycles, a sample-barcoded 5' primer and a J-beta primer mix were used. One entry per CDR3 protein, called by TCRdb with MiXCR from the 5' RACE reads. The table lists 1 million to 1.2 million distinct CDR3 sequences, 35% to 40% of them singletons. Material: blood. The receptors were gathered from a man between 18 and 29 years old in good health.

This sequence joins TRBV18 and TRBJ1-2; D remains ambiguous. The V gene's germline CDR1 is KGHSH and CDR2 LQKENI. The V gene lost 2 bases and the J gene lost 6 bases, with 10 bases spanning the gap. There are 13 residues in the CDR3. CDR3 loop: CASSPVEGNGYTF. The CDR3 DNA follows: TGTGCCAGCTCACCAGTAGAGGGTAATGGCTACACCTTC.

This clonotype has ten or more counts. The chain links TRBV20-1 to TRBJ1-6; D unclear. CDR1 and CDR2 (germline): DFQATT, SNEGSKA (reference sequence). Trimming took 1 base from V and 1 from J, leaving 8 bases between them. This CDR3 is 15 amino acids long. This chain's CDR3 is CSARVARSYNSPLHF. In DNA form, the CDR3 reads TGCAGTGCTAGAGTCGCCAGGTCCTATAATTCACCCCTCCACTTT.

This clonotype has just a few counts. This sequence joins TRBV6-6 and TRBJ2-1; D tentatively fits TRBD1 or TRBD2 (6 bases each). Per germline, CDR1 MNHNY and CDR2 SVGAGI (reference sequence). The CDR3 runs 13 residues. The germline V and J ends were trimmed by 7 bases and 7 bases, with 14 bases remaining between them. The CDR3 nucleotides read TGTGCCAGCACCCACGGGGGCATAAATGAGCAGTTCTTC. Its translation is CASTHGGINEQFF.

This clonotype was seen ten or more times. The chain recombines TRBV29-1 with TRBJ2-7, with D tentatively TRBD1 (5 bases). The germline CDR1 and CDR2 sequences are SQVTM and ANQGSEA. Trimming shortened V by 7 bases and J by 1 base, and 14 bases separated the two germline ends. This CDR3 contains 13 residues. The CDR3 loop reads CSGQSTDSYEQYF. CDR3 in DNA: TGCAGCGGCCAATCGACAGATTCCTACGAGCAGTACTTC.

This clonotype was seen at least ten times. The chain is built from TRBV29-1 and TRBJ2-1; unclear D gene. The CDR3 sequence is 11 residues long. Trimming stripped 0 bases from V and 5 bases from J, with 2 bases between. Germline loops: CDR1 SQVTM, CDR2 ANQGSEA. DNA of the CDR3: TGCAGCGTTGAAGACCACAATGAGCAGTTCTTC. The encoded protein is CSVEDHNEQFF.

The chain combines TRBV14 with TRBJ2-5; 9 positions agree with TRBD2. TRBJ2-7 explains the end of the DNA better; the J call may be wrong. The germline gives CDR1 SGHDN, CDR2 FVKESK. CDR3 length: 17 amino acids. The CDR3 DNA reads as TGTGCCAGCAGCCCAGTGCCGAATAGCGGGAGACTCTACGAGCAGTACTTC. Translating it yields CASSPVPNSGRLYEQYF.

The chain joins TRBV6-5 to TRBJ1-2; tentative D call: TRBD1 (5 bases). Trimming cost V 7 bases and J 2 bases, with 14 bases left between them. Per germline, CDR1 MNHEY and CDR2 SVGAGI. The CDR3 has 14 residues. The CDR3 is CASNRDGPNYGYTF. As DNA, the CDR3 is TGTGCCAGCAACCGGGACGGCCCCAACTATGGCTACACCTTC.

The chain uses TRBV9 and TRBJ2-1; D remains ambiguous. The last part of the DNA fits TRBJ2-7 better; the J call may be wrong. Germline-derived CDR1 and CDR2 are SGDLS and YYNGEE. The CDR3 is made up of 15 amino acids. In nucleotides, the CDR3 is TGTGCCAGCAGCCCCCGACACGAAGCCTACAATGAGCAGTACTTC. Translated: CASSPRHEAYNEQYF.

The chain recombines TRBV20-1 with TRBJ2-1, with 9 positions matching TRBD2. Gene TRBJ2-7 matches the end of the DNA better, so the J call may be wrong. This CDR3 comprises 15 residues. Germline V CDR1 and CDR2: DFQATT, SNEGSKA (reference sequence). The CDR3: CSARLGLAIYNEQYF. The CDR3 DNA follows: TGCAGTGCTAGGCTCGGACTAGCGATCTACAATGAGCAGTACTTC.

The chain combines TRBV6-5 with TRBJ2-7; D ambiguous. Germline V gene sequence: CDR1 MNHEY, CDR2 SVGAGI. The V gene lost 0 bases and the J gene lost 6 bases, with 12 bases spanning the gap. The CDR3 spans 14 residues. CDR3: CASSYSTLGREQYF. As DNA, the CDR3 is TGTGCCAGCAGTTACTCGACGTTAGGACGCGAGCAGTACTTC.

This clonotype occurred many times. DNA for the CDR3: TGCAGTGCTAGAGATAAGGGGCCGGTCTATGGCTACACCTTC. Translating it yields CSARDKGPVYGYTF. V gene TRBV20-1 combines with J gene TRBJ1-2; the D gene is possibly TRBD1 (5 bases). CDR3 length: 14 residues. V was clipped by 0 bases and J by 4 bases, with 12 bases between them. Germline values: CDR1 DFQATT, CDR2 SNEGSKA (reference sequence).

In DNA form, the CDR3 reads TGTGCCAGCAGCTTAGGGCTAGCGGGGGCCTCTGGAGATACGCAGTATTTT. Protein sequence: CASSLGLAGASGDTQYF. The rearrangement links TRBV7-9 to TRBJ2-3; 10 positions agree with TRBD2. V lost 1 base to trimming and J lost 5 bases; unmatched junction nucleotides: 9. CDR3 size: 17 residues. Germline V lookup: CDR1 SEHNR, CDR2 FQNEAQ (reference sequence). The full variable domain, its missing parts supplied by reference TRBV7-9 and TRBJ2-3, is DTGVSQNPRHKITKRGQNVTFRCDPISEHNRLYWYRQTLGQGPEFLTYFQNEAQLEKSRLLSDRFSAERPKGSFSTLEIQRTEQGDSAMYLCASSLGLAGASGDTQYFGPGTRLTVL.

V and J are TRBV7-2 and TRBJ2-3; TRBD2 matches 7 bases. CDR3 length: 12 residues. V was clipped by 2 bases and J by 11 bases; unmatched bases: 4. Germline V gives CDR1 SGHTA, CDR2 FQGNSA. The CDR3 protein is CASSLQAGEQYF. CDR3 coding DNA: TGTGCCAGCAGCTTACAGGCGGGAGAGCAGTATTTT.

The chain recombines TRBV27 with TRBJ2-2; D gene uncertain. Between the trimmed V and J ends, which lost 3 bases and 0 bases, there was a span of 11 bases. Germline V gene lookup returns CDR1 MNHEY and CDR2 SMNVEV (reference sequence). This CDR3 has 16 amino acids. CDR3 nucleotide sequence: TGTGCCAGCAGTTTCAGTACCAAGACGAACACCGGGGAGCTGTTTTTT. It codes for CASSFSTKTNTGELFF.

This clonotype was detected only a few times. The chain carries TRBV20-1 and TRBJ1-2; D unresolved. The CDR3 is 13 amino acids. The germline V gene has CDR1 DFQATT and CDR2 SNEGSKA (reference sequence). Between the trimmed V and J ends, which lost 0 bases and 4 bases, there was a span of 9 bases. CDR3 nucleotides: TGCAGTGCTAGAGATACAGAGACCTATGGCTACACCTTC. It translates to CSARDTETYGYTF.

Here the CDR3 reads CSARLTSGANYEQYF. CDR3 in DNA: TGCAGTGCTCGTCTTACTTCGGGGGCTAACTACGAGCAGTACTTC. The rearrangement uses TRBV20-1 and TRBJ2-7; the D call may be TRBD1 or TRBD2 (6 bases each). Germline V CDR1 and CDR2: DFQATT, SNEGSKA (reference sequence). Trimming cost V 5 bases and J 3 bases, with 20 bases left between them. The CDR3 length is 15 residues.

The chain is built from TRBV12-3 or TRBV12-4 and TRBJ2-1; 10 bases are shared with TRBD2. V was pared by 6 bases and J by 5 bases, with 7 bases of the junction left unmatched. This CDR3 contains 15 residues. In nucleotides, the CDR3 is TGTGCCAGCAGCCATAGCGGGGGGCCACACAATGAGCAGTTCTTC. Its protein product is CASSHSGGPHNEQFF.

This clonotype was seen only a few times. This chain uses TRBV6-6 with TRBJ1-5; D gene uncertain. Germline assignment: CDR1 MNHNY and CDR2 SVGAGI (reference sequence). The length of the CDR3 is 14 residues. With 4 bases removed from V and 0 bases from J, the gap between germline ends came to 7 bases. CDR3 in DNA: TGTGCCAGCAGTTCGGACTATAGCAATCAGCCCCAGCATTTT. Translating it yields CASSSDYSNQPQHF.

V usage is TRBV10-3 and J usage is TRBJ2-4; D is unresolved. The J call may be faulty, since TRBJ2-7 better matches the DNA end. The CDR3 length is 16 residues. Germline V gene data show CDR1 as ENHRY and CDR2 as SYGVKD. The CDR3 DNA reads TGTGCCATCAGTGAGTCGCTCTTTTCAACCCGCAACGAGCAGTACTTC. Residues: CAISESLFSTRNEQYF.

The chain employs TRBV27 and TRBJ2-1; possibly TRBD1 or TRBD2 for D (6 bases each). V lost 7 bases and J 9 bases, leaving 16 bases between the germline ends. Per the germline V gene, CDR1 is MNHEY and CDR2 is SMNVEV (reference sequence). The CDR3 runs 13 residues. CDR3 residues: CASKGGPATEQFF. CDR3 in DNA: TGTGCCAGCAAGGGGGGTCCGGCAACTGAGCAGTTCTTC.

This clonotype was detected only a few times. This chain uses TRBV5-1 with TRBJ2-1; no clear D gene. Germline CDR1 is SGHRS and CDR2 is YFSETQ. The ends were cut back, 2 bases at V and 5 bases at J, with 20 bases in the middle. The CDR3 consists of 17 residues. CDR3: CASSFLGTVTMNNEQFF. In nucleotides, the CDR3 is TGCGCCAGCAGCTTTTTGGGTACAGTGACCATGAACAATGAGCAGTTCTTC.

This clonotype was counted a few times. The rearrangement joins TRBV7-9 to TRBJ2-2; D gene ambiguous. The CDR3 loop spans 13 amino acids. Trimming left V 5 bases short and J 4 bases short, with 8 bases between. Germline V gene data show CDR1 as SEHNR and CDR2 as FQNEAQ (reference sequence). CDR3 sequence: CASSPDVTGELFF. The CDR3 nucleotides are TGTGCCAGCAGCCCGGACGTCACCGGGGAGCTGTTTTTT.

The sample holds a few counts of this clonotype. The chain employs TRBV7-9 and TRBJ2-1; the D is unclear. Trimming cost V 5 bases and J 10 bases, with 12 bases left between them. Germline values: CDR1 SEHNR, CDR2 FQNEAQ (reference sequence). This CDR3 contains 12 residues. The CDR3 nucleotides read TGTGCCAGCAGCCCCGCAGGTAGAGAGCAGTTCTTC. Amino acids: CASSPAGREQFF.